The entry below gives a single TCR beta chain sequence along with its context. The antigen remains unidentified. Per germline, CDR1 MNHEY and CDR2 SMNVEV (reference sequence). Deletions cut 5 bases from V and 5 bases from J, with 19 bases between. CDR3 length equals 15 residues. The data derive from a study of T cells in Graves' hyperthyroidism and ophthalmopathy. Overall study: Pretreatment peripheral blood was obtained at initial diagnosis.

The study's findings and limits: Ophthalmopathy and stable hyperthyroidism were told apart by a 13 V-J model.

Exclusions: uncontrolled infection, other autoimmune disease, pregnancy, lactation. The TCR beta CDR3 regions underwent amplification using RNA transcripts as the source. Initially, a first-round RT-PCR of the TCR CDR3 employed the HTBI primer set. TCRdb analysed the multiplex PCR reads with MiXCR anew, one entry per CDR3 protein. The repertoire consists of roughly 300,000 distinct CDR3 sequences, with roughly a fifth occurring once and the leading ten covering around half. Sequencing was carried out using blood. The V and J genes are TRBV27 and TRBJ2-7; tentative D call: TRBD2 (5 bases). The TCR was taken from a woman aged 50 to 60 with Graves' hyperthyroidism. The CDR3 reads CASSPQQVEDHEQYF. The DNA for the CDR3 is TGTGCCAGCAGTCCGCAACAAGTGGAGGACCACGAGCAGTACTTC.